Shown below are 8 T cell receptor beta chains from a single sample sequenced in a study of blood T cell repertoires in COVID-19. Measured with immunoSEQ multiplex PCR; TCRdb has only the in-frame clones, and not every one. The sample consists of 200,000 or so clones, about 88% of them appearing once. The sequenced sample consisted of peripheral blood. The receptor set was obtained from a man aged 50 to 59 who had recovered from COVID-19.

The V and J genes are TRBV28 and TRBJ2-7, with D possibly TRBD2 on 5 matching bases. CDR1 and CDR2 (germline): MDHEN, SYDVKM. V gave up 3 bases and J gave up 2 bases, with 11 bases separating them. The CDR3 contains 14 residues. CDR3 sequence (DNA): TGTGCCAGCAGTTTTGGGCGGAGGACCTACGAGCAGTACTTC. It yields the protein CASSFGRRTYEQYF.

This clone has just one count. The chain has TRBV19 and TRBJ2-1; D call uncertain. The CDR3 contains 14 residues. V shed 7 bases and J shed 1 base, with 11 bases lying between them. Germline CDR1 is LNHDA and CDR2 is SQIVND (reference sequence). CDR3 sequence: CASTQGASYNEQFF. The DNA for the CDR3 is TGTGCCAGTACTCAAGGAGCATCCTACAATGAGCAGTTCTTC.

The V gene is TRBV5-6, the J gene TRBJ2-1; 11 nucleotides match TRBD2. Germline V CDR1 and CDR2: SGHDT, YYEEEE. The CDR3 is 17 residues long. J was trimmed by 4 bases and V by 4 bases; bases with no gene match: 10. CDR3 loop: CASSTHLTSGTYNEQFF. The CDR3 DNA is TGTGCCAGCAGCACCCACCTGACTAGCGGGACATACAATGAGCAGTTCTTC.

The chain is built from TRBV6-5 and TRBJ2-7, with D possibly being TRBD1 (6 bases). Trimming removed 7 bases at V and 7 bases at J, with 11 bases between. Germline V gene data show CDR1 as MNHEY and CDR2 as SVGAGI. CDR3 size: 11 residues. The chain's CDR3 is CASKQGREQYF. The CDR3, as DNA: TGTGCCAGCAAACAGGGAAGGGAGCAGTACTTC.

This clone has a single count. This sample includes further DNA sequences coding for the same CDR3. The chain employs TRBV7-8 and TRBJ1-3; D is unresolved. From germline, CDR1 is SGHVS and CDR2 FQNEAQ. Trimming shortened V by 2 bases and J by 0 bases, and 5 bases separated the two germline ends. The CDR3 has 14 amino acids. The CDR3 coding sequence is TGTGCCAGCAGCTTAACGAGCTCTGGAAACACCATATATTTT. Translation gives CASSLTSSGNTIYF.

The rearrangement uses TRBV5-5 and TRBJ2-5; D is unresolved. CDR1 and CDR2 from the germline V gene are SGHKS and YYEKEE (reference sequence). V gave up 5 bases and J gave up 2 bases, with 16 bases separating them. The CDR3 sequence is 15 residues long. This chain's CDR3 is CASRVTLSPQETQYF. Here the CDR3 DNA reads TGTGCCAGCAGGGTGACTCTGAGTCCACAAGAGACCCAGTACTTC.

This clone appeared once. CDR3 loop: CASSLTGTEAFF. CDR3 bases: TGCGCCAGCAGCTTAACAGGGACTGAAGCTTTCTTT. The chain recombines TRBV5-1 with TRBJ1-1, with a tentative D call TRBD1 (6 bases). The CDR3 is 12 residues long. V dropped 2 bases and J dropped 5 bases, with 7 bases sitting between them. CDR1 SGHRS and CDR2 YFSETQ come from the germline V gene. Full variable domain (missing parts from reference TRBV5-1 and TRBJ1-1): KAGVTQTPRYLIKTRGQQVTLSCSPISGHRSVSWYQQTPGQGLQFLFEYFSETQRNKGNFPGRFSGRQFSNSRSEMNVSTLELGDSALYLCASSLTGTEAFFGQGTRLTVV.

The chain joins TRBV5-4 to TRBJ2-1; no firm D call. V lost 1 base to trimming and J lost 6 bases, with 11 bases between them. CDR1 and CDR2 from the germline V gene are SGHNT and YYREEE (reference sequence). This CDR3 has 14 residues. Here the CDR3 reads CASSLFTEGNEQFF. CDR3 sequence (DNA): TGTGCCAGCAGCTTGTTCACAGAAGGCAATGAGCAGTTCTTC.